Listed here is a single T cell receptor (beta chain). TCRdb reanalysed the 5' RACE reads using MiXCR and keeps one entry per CDR3 protein. Among hundreds of thousands of distinct CDR3 sequences listed, approximately 15% were seen once. CDR3 length: 16 residues. The junction had 6 bases not matched to a gene; V was cut back by 1 base and J by 6 bases. From germline, CDR1 is SGHTA and CDR2 FQGNSA. These data belong to a study of T cells after yellow fever vaccination. The rearrangement joins TRBV7-2 to TRBJ2-1; 10 bases are a match to TRBD2. This material consisted of PBMCs, taken on the day of the yellow fever booster vaccination. This receptor was obtained from a man younger than 45 who received the YFV17D yellow fever vaccine. This CDR3 reads CASSLDGAGGVNEQFF. The CDR3 coding sequence is TGTGCCAGCAGCTTAGACGGAGCGGGAGGGGTCAATGAGCAGTTCTTC. The whole variable domain, remainder taken from reference TRBV7-2 and TRBJ2-1, is GAGVSQSPSNKVTEKGKDVELRCDPISGHTALYWYRQSLGQGLEFLIYFQGNSAPDKSGLPSDRFSAERTGGSVSTLTIQRTQQEDSAVYLCASSLDGAGGVNEQFFGPGTRLTVL.